The source of this T cell receptor beta chain is a study of spatial heterogeneity in lung cancer. The wider study: Sequence detection consistently recorded a greater number of beta-chain than alpha-chain sequences. Study observations and caveats: At resection, ubiquitous expanded tumor TCRs appeared in blood more than at follow-up.

TCRdb redid the calling of the 5' RACE reads with MiXCR, one entry per CDR3 protein. The sample records about 87,000 distinct CDR3 sequences, 15% to 20% being singletons. Noted time point: blood at routine non-recurrence follow-up after resection. TCRs were sequenced from unsorted whole RNA of tumor, nontumor lung or PBMC. As for this clonotype: Its antigen is as yet unknown.

The CDR3 consists of 15 residues. Germline CDR1 is MGHRA and CDR2 is YSYEKL. The V end lost 4 bases, the J end lost 1 base, and 13 bases lay between the germline ends. This specimen consisted of PBMCs, obtained at follow-up. V gene TRBV4-1 combines with J gene TRBJ1-1; D is perhaps TRBD1 (5 bases). This clonotype originated in a male donor with early-stage non-small cell lung cancer. The CDR3 loop reads CASSPVLTENTEAFF. In nucleotides, the CDR3 is TGCGCCAGCAGCCCTGTACTGACAGAGAACACTGAAGCTTTCTTT.